This T cell receptor (beta chain) was identified in a study of cytomegalovirus exposure and HLA in healthy donors. General study findings and limits: In a later analysis, HLA-associated beta chains showed higher expansion and lower generation probabilities than comparable chains.

PCR employed 60 Vbeta and 13 Jbeta primers. The method was immunoSEQ multiplex PCR; TCRdb's version includes in-frame clones alone and lacks a portion of them. The repertoire holds 70,000 to 90,000 clones, with approximately 75% as singletons. V lost 1 base and J lost 3, with 6 bases in between. Germline CDR1 SQVTM, CDR2 ANQGSEA. The CDR3 has 12 residues. Notes on this clone: Its specificity is not known.

Sequenced material: PBMCs. The sequence came from a man in his fifties or sixties in good health and CMV-seronegative. The genes are TRBV29-1 and TRBJ1-2; D gene ambiguous. The CDR3 DNA reads TGCAGCGTTGAAGGGTCGGACTATGGCTACACCTTC. It encodes CSVEGSDYGYTF.